This T cell receptor beta chain was observed in a study of blood T cell repertoires in COVID-19. Germline loops: CDR1 SQVTM, CDR2 ANQGSEA. Trimming at V came to 2 bases and at J to 2 bases, leaving 8 bases not matched to a gene. This CDR3 is 17 amino acids long. Membership in each cohort depended on participant-reported clinical history. Assay: immunoSEQ multiplex PCR; the TCRdb copy retains only in-frame clones and omits some. This sample has some 270,000 clones, with about 90% found just once. V is TRBV29-1 and J is TRBJ2-4, with TRBD2 identical over 11 bases. The receptor's source is a woman aged 25 to 39 with acute COVID-19. The sequenced material came from PBMCs or T cells enriched from blood (not recorded which). Written as DNA, the CDR3 is TGCAGCGTTGAAACTTTTGGACTAGCGGGCACCAAAAACATTCAGTACTTC. Translating it yields CSVETFGLAGTKNIQYF.